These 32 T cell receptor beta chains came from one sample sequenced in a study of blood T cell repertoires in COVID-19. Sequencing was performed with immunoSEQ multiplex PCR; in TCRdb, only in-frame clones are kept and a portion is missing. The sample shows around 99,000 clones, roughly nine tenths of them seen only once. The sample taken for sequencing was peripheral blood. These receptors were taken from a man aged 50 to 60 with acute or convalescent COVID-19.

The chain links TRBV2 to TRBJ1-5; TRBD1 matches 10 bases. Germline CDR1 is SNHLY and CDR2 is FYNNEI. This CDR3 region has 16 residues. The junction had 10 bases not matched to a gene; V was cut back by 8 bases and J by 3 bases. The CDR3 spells CASRGWDRGLNQPQHF. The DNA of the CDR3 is TGTGCCAGCCGTGGTTGGGACAGGGGACTCAATCAGCCCCAGCATTTT.

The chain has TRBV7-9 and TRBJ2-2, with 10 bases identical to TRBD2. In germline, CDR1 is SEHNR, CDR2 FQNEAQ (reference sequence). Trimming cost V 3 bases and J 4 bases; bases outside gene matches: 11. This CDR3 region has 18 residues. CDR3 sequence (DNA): TGTGCCAGCAGCTTTTTTTTCGGGACTAGCGATCGCACCGGGGAGCTGTTTTTT. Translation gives CASSFFFGTSDRTGELFF.

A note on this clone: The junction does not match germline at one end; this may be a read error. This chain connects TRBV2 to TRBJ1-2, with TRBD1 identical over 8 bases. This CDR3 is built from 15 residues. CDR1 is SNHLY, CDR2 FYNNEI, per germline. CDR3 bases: TGTGCCAGCAGTCAGGCAGGGGGCGCTAACTGTGGCTACACCTTC. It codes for CASSQAGGANCGYTF.

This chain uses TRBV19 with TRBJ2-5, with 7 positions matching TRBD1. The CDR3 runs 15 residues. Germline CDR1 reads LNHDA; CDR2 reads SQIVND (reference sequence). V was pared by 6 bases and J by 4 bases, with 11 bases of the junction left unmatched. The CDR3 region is CASSSLWTGRETQYF. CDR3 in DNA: TGTGCCAGTAGCTCACTTTGGACAGGCCGAGAGACCCAGTACTTC.

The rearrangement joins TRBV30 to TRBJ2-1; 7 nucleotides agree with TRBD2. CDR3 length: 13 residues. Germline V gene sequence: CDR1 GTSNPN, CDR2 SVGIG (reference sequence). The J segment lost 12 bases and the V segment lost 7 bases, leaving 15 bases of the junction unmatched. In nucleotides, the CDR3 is TGTGCCTTCCTAGCGGATAGACTTTCGGTGCAGTTCTTC. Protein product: CAFLADRLSVQFF. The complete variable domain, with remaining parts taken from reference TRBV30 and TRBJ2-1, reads SQTIHQWPATLVQPVGSPLSLECTVEGTSNPNLYWYRQAAGRGLQLLFYSVGIGQISSEVPQNLSASRPQDRQFILSSKKLLLSDSGFYLCAFLADRLSVQFFGPGTRLTVL.

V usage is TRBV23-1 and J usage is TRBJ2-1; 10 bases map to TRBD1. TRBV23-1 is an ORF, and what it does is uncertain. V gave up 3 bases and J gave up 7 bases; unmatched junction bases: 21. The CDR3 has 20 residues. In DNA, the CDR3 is TGCGCCAGCAGTCACCCGAGAGACAGGGGGCACAGACTTAGACGGAATGAGCAGTTCTTC. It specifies CASSHPRDRGHRLRRNEQFF.

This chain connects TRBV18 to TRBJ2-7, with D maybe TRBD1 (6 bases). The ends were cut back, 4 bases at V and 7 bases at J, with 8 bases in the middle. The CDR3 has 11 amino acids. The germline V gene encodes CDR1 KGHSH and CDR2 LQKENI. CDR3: CASSLGQEQYF. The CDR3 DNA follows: TGTGCCAGCTCACTAGGACAGGAGCAGTACTTC.

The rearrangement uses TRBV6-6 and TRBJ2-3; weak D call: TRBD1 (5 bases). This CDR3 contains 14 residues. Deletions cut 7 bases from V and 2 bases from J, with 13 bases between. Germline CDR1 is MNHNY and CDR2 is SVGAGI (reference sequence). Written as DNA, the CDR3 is TGTGCCAGCATTCGAGACAGCCCCACAGATACGCAGTATTTT. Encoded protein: CASIRDSPTDTQYF.

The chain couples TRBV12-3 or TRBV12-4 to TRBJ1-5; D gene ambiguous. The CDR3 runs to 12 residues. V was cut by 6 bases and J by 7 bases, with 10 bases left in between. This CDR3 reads CASSEDNQPQHF. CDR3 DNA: TGTGCCAGCAGCGAAGACAACCAGCCCCAGCATTTT.

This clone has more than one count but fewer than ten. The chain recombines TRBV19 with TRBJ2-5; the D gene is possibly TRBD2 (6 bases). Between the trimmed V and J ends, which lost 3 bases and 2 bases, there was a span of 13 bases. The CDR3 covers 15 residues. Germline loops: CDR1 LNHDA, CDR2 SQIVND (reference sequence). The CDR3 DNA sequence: TGTGCCAGTAGTATGACCGGGAGTAAGCAAGAGACCCAGTACTTC. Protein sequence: CASSMTGSKQETQYF.

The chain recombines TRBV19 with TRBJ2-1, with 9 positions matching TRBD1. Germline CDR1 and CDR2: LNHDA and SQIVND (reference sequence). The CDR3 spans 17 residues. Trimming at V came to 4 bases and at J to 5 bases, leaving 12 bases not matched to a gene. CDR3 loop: CASSTSPGQGVHNEQFF. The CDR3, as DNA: TGTGCCAGTAGTACCTCTCCGGGACAGGGTGTCCACAATGAGCAGTTCTTC.

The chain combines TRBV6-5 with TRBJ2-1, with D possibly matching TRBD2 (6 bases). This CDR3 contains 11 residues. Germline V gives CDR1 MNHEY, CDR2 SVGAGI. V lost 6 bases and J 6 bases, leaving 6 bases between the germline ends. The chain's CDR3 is CASSGGNEQFF. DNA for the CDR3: TGTGCCAGCAGCGGGGGCAATGAGCAGTTCTTC.

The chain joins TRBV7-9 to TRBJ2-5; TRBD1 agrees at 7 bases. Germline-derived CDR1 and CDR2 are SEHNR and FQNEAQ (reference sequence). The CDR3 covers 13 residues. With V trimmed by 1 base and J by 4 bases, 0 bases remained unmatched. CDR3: CASSLGTGETQYF. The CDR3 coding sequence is TGTGCCAGCAGCTTAGGGACAGGAGAGACCCAGTACTTC.

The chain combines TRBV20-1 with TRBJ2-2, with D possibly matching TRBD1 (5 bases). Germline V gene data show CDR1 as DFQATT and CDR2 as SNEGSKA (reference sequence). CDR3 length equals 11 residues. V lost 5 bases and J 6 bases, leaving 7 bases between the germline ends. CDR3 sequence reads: CSAAGSGELFF. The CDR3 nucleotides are TGCAGTGCTGCAGGGTCCGGGGAGCTGTTTTTT.

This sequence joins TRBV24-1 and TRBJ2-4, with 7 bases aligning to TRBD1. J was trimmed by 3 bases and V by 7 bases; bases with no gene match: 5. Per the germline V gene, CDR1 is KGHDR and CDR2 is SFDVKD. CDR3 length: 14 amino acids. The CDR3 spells CATSDRAIKNIQYF. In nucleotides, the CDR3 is TGTGCCACCAGCGACAGGGCCATCAAAAACATTCAGTACTTC.

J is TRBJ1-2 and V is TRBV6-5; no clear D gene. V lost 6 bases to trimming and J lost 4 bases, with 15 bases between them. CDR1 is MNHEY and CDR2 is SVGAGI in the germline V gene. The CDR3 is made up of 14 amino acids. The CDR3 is CASRSSGEGYGYTF. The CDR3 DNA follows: TGTGCCAGCAGATCATCGGGAGAGGGCTATGGCTACACCTTC.

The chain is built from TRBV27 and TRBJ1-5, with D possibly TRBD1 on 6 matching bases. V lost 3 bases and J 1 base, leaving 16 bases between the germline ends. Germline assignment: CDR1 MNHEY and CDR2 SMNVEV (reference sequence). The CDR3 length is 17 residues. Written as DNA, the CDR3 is TGTGCCAGCAGTTTGACCCCTTTTACAGGGAGCAATCAGCCCCAGCATTTT. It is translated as CASSLTPFTGSNQPQHF.

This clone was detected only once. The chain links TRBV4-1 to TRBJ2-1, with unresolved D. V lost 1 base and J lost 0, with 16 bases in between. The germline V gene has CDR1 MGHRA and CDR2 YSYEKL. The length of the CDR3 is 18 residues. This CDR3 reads CASSQVPSMPSSYNEQFF. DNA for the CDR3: TGCGCCAGCAGCCAAGTGCCTTCGATGCCGAGCTCCTACAATGAGCAGTTCTTC.

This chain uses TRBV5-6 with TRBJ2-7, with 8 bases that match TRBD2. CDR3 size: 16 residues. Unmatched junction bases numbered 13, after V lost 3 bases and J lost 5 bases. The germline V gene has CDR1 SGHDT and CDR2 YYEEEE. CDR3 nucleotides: TGTGCCAGCAGCTACCTCTGGAGCGGGAGCATCGACGAGCAGTACTTC. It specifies CASSYLWSGSIDEQYF. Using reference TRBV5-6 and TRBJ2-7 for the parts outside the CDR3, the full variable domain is DAGVTQSPTHLIKTRGQQVTLRCSPKSGHDTVSWYQQALGQGPQFIFQYYEEEERQRGNFPDRFSGHQFPNYSSELNVNALLLGDSALYLCASSYLWSGSIDEQYFGPGTRLTVT.

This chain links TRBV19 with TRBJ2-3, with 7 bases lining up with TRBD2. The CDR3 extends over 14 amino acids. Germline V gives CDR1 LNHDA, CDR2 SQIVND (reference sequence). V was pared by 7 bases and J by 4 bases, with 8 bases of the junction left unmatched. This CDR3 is CASNFGLDADTQYF. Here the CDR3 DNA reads TGTGCCAGTAACTTCGGACTAGACGCAGATACGCAGTATTTT.

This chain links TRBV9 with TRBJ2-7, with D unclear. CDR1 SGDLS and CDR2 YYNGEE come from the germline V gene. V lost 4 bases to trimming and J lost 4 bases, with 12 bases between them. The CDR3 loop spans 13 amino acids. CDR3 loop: CASSPTPRYEQYF. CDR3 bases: TGTGCCAGCAGCCCAACGCCTAGGTACGAGCAGTACTTC.

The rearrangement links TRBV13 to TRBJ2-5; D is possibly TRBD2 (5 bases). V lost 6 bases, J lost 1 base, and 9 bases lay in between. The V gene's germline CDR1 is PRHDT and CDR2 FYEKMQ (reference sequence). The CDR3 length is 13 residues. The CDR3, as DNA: TGTGCCAGCAGGAGCGGCATCCAAGAGACCCAGTACTTC. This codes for CASRSGIQETQYF.

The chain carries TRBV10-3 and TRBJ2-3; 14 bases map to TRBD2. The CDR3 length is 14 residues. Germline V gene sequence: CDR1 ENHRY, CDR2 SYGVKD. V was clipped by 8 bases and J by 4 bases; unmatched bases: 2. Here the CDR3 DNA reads TGTGCCATCGGACTAGCGGGAGGCGCAGATACGCAGTATTTT. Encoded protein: CAIGLAGGADTQYF.

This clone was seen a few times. The CDR3 DNA follows: TGTGCCAGCAGCTCCAACCCAAGGGGCCCAACCTCATACGAGCAGTACTTC. Translation: CASSSNPRGPTSYEQYF. The chain links TRBV11-2 to TRBJ2-7; a weak D match, TRBD1 (5 bases). The CDR3 consists of 17 residues. Germline values: CDR1 SGHAT, CDR2 FQNNGV. V was pared by 4 bases and J by 4 bases, with 23 bases between.

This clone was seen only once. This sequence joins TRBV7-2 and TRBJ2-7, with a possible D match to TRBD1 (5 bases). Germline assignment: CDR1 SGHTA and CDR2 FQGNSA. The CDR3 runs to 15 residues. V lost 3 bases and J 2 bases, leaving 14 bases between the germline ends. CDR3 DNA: TGTGCCAGCAGCTTTGGGTTAGGGGATACCTACGAGCAGTACTTC. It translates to CASSFGLGDTYEQYF. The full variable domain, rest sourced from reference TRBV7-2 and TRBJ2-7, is GAGVSQSPSNKVTEKGKDVELRCDPISGHTALYWYRQSLGQGLEFLIYFQGNSAPDKSGLPSDRFSAERTGGSVSTLTIQRTQQEDSAVYLCASSFGLGDTYEQYFGPGTRLTVT.

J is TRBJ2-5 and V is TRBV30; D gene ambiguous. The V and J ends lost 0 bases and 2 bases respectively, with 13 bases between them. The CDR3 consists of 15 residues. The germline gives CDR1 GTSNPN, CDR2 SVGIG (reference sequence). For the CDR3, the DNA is TGTGCCTGGAGTGTGTCGCGGCCCGGACAAGAGACCCAGTACTTC. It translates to CAWSVSRPGQETQYF. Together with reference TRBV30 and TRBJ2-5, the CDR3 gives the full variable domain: SQTIHQWPATLVQPVGSPLSLECTVEGTSNPNLYWYRQAAGRGLQLLFYSVGIGQISSEVPQNLSASRPQDRQFILSSKKLLLSDSGFYLCAWSVSRPGQETQYFGPGTRLLVL.

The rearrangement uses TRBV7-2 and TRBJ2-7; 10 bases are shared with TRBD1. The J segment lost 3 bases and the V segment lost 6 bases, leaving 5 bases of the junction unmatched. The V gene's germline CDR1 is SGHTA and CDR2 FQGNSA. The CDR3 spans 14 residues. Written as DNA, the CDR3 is TGTGCCAGCAGGGAGACAGGGGGCAGCTACGAGCAGTACTTC. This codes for CASRETGGSYEQYF.

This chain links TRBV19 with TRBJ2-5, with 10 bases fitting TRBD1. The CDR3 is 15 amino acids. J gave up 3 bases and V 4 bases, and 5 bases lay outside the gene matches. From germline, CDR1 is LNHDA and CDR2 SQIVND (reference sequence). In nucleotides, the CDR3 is TGTGCCAGTAGTACCGGGACAGGGGAGGAAGAGACCCAGTACTTC. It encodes CASSTGTGEEETQYF.

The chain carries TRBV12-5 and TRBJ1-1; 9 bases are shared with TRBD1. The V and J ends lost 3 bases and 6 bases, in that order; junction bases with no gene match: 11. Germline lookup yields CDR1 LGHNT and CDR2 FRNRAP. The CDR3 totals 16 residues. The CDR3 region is CASGFSSDRGVPEAFF. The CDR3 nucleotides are TGTGCTAGTGGTTTTTCCTCGGACAGGGGTGTGCCTGAAGCTTTCTTT. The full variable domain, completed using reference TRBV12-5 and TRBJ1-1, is DARVTQTPRHKVTEMGQEVTMRCQPILGHNTVFWYRQTMMQGLELLAYFRNRAPLDDSGMPKDRFSAEMPDATLATLKIQPSEPRDSAVYFCASGFSSDRGVPEAFFGQGTRLTVV.

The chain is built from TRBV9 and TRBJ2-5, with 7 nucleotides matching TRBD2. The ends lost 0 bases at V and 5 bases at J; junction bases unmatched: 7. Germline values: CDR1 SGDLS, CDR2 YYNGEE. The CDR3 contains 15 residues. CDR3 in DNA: TGTGCCAGCAGCGTAGGCGGGGAGGGTTACGAGACCCAGTACTTC. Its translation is CASSVGGEGYETQYF.

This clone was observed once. The CDR3 nucleotides are TGCGCCAGCTGCGATCGAAGCTACGAGCAGTACTTC. Encoded protein: CASCDRSYEQYF. This rearrangement joins TRBV10-1 to TRBJ2-7, with unresolved D. V dropped 8 bases and J dropped 3 bases, with 11 bases sitting between them. The germline CDR1 and CDR2 sequences are WNHNN and SYGVQD (reference sequence). This CDR3 contains 12 residues.

CDR3 nucleotides: TGTGCCAGCAGCCGTGGGACACTGGCTAATCAGCCCCAGCATTTT. Translated, it gives CASSRGTLANQPQHF. The rearrangement links TRBV5-8 to TRBJ1-5; maybe TRBD1 (6 bases). Germline loops: CDR1 SGHTS, CDR2 YDEGEE. V was clipped by 4 bases and J by 4 bases, with 15 bases between them. The CDR3 totals 15 residues.